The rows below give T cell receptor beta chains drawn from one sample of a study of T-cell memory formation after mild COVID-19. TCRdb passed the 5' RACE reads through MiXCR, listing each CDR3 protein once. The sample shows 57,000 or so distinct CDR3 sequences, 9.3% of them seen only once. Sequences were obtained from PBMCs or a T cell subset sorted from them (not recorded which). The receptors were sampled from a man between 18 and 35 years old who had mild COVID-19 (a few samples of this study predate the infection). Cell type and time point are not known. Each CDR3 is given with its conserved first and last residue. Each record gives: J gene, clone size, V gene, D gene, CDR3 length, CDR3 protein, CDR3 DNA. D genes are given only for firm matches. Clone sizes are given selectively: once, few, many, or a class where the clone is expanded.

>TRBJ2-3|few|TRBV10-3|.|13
CAISDKSTDTQYF
TGTGCCATCAGTGATAAAAGCACAGATACGCAGTATTTT
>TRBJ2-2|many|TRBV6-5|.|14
CASRRGLNTGELFF
TGTGCCAGCAGGAGGGGTTTGAACACCGGGGAGCTGTTTTTT
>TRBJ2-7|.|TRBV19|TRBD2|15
CASKEKASGYVEQYF
TGTGCCAGTAAGGAGAAGGCTAGCGGGTACGTCGAGCAGTACTTC
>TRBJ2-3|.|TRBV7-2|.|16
CASSPRWDPKGDTQYF
TGTGCCAGCAGCCCCCGTTGGGACCCAAAGGGAGATACGCAGTATTTT
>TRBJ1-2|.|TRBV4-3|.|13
CASSQDSRYGYTF
TGCGCCAGCAGCCAAGATAGCAGATATGGCTACACCTTC
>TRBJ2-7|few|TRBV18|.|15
CASSPSGTVAYEQYF
TGTGCCAGCTCACCTTCCGGGACTGTCGCCTACGAGCAGTACTTC
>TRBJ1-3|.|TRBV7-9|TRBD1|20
CASSIHRDRSFGDSGNTIYF
TGTGCCAGCAGCATTCACCGGGACAGGTCCTTTGGGGACTCTGGAAACACCATATATTTT
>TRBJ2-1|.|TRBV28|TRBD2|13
CASSPYSGGHQFF
TGTGCCAGCAGCCCCTATAGCGGGGGCCACCAGTTCTTC
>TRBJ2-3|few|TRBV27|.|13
CASASGKWNTQYF
TGTGCCAGTGCGTCGGGGAAGTGGAATACGCAGTATTTT
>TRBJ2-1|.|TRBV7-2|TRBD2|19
CASSLAVTSGGAKVNEQFF
TGTGCCAGCAGCTTAGCTGTGACTAGCGGGGGGGCCAAGGTCAATGAGCAGTTCTTC
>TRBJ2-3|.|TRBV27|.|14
CASSLGGDIDTQYF
TGTGCCAGCAGCCTCGGTGGGGACATAGATACGCAGTATTTT